This T cell receptor beta chain was retrieved from a study of shared clonotypes between healthy human individuals. Measured with immunoSEQ multiplex PCR; TCRdb has only the in-frame clones, and not every one. The sample lists approximately 1.5 million clones, just under 99% occurring once. The V gene lost 1 base and the J gene lost 2 bases, with 11 bases spanning the gap. In germline, CDR1 is SGHTA, CDR2 FQGTGA. This CDR3 region has 15 residues. The source material was naive CD4+ T cells sorted from blood. Subset in this sample: CD45RA+ positively selected. The chain uses TRBV7-3 and TRBJ2-5, with a possible D match to TRBD2 (7 bases). The TCR was taken from a young man in good health. The CDR3 spells CASSLNGGRQETQYF. The CDR3 coding sequence is TGTGCCAGCAGCTTAAACGGGGGGCGACAAGAGACCCAGTACTTC. Full variable domain (remainder filled in from reference TRBV7-3 and TRBJ2-5): GAGVSQTPSNKVTEKGKYVELRCDPISGHTALYWYRQSLGQGPEFLIYFQGTGAADDSGLPNDRFFAVRPEGSVSTLKIQRTERGDSAVYLCASSLNGGRQETQYFGPGTRLLVL.